This T cell receptor beta chain was profiled in a study of blood T cell repertoires in COVID-19. Study background: Donors in the United States, Italy and Spain gave samples during acute or convalescent COVID-19. T cells, B-cell-depleted T cells, or PBMCs provided the cDNA or gDNA that served as material.

The Seattle patients, enrolled during active infection, were followed longitudinally. CDR3 size: 14 residues. Authors' analysis steps: Reference gene primer amplification yielded estimated nucleated cell counts. Produced via immunoSEQ multiplex PCR; TCRdb's table is partial and in-frame only. That table furnishes V, J and clone size, whereas the DNA furnished D and trimming. The table records roughly 250,000 clones, roughly nine tenths of them present only once. This clonotype originated in a woman in her thirties with COVID-19, enrolled during active disease. The specimen sequenced was peripheral blood. The chain recombines TRBV21-1 with TRBJ2-2; TRBD1 was called by the table and not checked on the DNA. TRBV21-1 is a pseudogene segment. The CDR3 spells CASSSRLNTGELFF. The DNA of the CDR3 is TGTGCCAGCAGCAGCAGGCTTAACACCGGGGAGCTGTTTTTT.